This T cell receptor beta chain is drawn from a study of T-cell memory formation after mild COVID-19. Per germline, CDR1 SGHKS and CDR2 YYEKEE (reference sequence). CDR3 length: 13 residues. The J segment lost 8 bases and the V segment lost 4 bases, leaving 7 bases of the junction unmatched. Note on this clonotype: Its specificity is not known.

UMIs and sample barcodes were carried by the TCR alpha and TCR beta cDNA libraries that 5'RACE produced using constant-segment primers. TCRdb ran MiXCR on the 5' RACE reads and lists one entry per CDR3 protein. The table includes 220,000 or so distinct CDR3 sequences, over 9% detected once. Study-level points and caveats: Pre-infection memory showed some responding clones, and this suggested that cross-reactive memory joined.

Sequencing was carried out using PBMCs or a T cell subset sorted from them (not recorded which). This TCR was recovered from a man aged 18 to 30 who had mild COVID-19 (a few samples of this study predate the infection). Cell type and time point are not known. The gene calls are TRBV5-5 and TRBJ2-3; 7 nucleotides agree with TRBD1. In DNA, the CDR3 is TGTGCCAGCAGCCGAACTCGGGACAGTACGCAGTATTTT. Translation gives CASSRTRDSTQYF.